These 14 T cell receptor beta chains were sequenced from one sample in a study of T cells in Graves' hyperthyroidism and ophthalmopathy. TCR beta CDR3 region amplification was performed from RNA transcripts. A first-round RT-PCR of the TCR CDR3 used the HTBI primer set. TCRdb redid the calling of the multiplex PCR reads with MiXCR, one entry per CDR3 protein. The sample carries 620,000 or so distinct CDR3 sequences, about 14% recorded once. The sample taken for sequencing was blood. Receptors originate from a woman aged 45-65 years with Graves' ophthalmopathy.

The chain carries TRBV28 and TRBJ2-7; 10 bases match TRBD1. Trimming at V came to 4 bases and at J to 7 bases, leaving 7 bases not matched to a gene. CDR3 size: 14 residues. Germline CDR1 is MDHEN and CDR2 is SYDVKM. DNA for the CDR3: TGTGCCAGCAGTTCCGGGACAGGGGCGGTGGAGCAGTACTTC. Encoded protein: CASSSGTGAVEQYF.

Only a few counts were recorded for this clonotype. The genes are TRBV3-1 and TRBJ1-1, with 10 bases matching TRBD1. Losses at the gene ends were 0 bases for V and 4 bases for J; bases not matched to a gene: 8. CDR1 is LGHDT and CDR2 is YNNKEL in the germline V gene (reference sequence). The CDR3 is 17 residues long. The CDR3: CASSQEDRQGAGTEAFF. The DNA for the CDR3 is TGTGCCAGCAGCCAAGAAGACCGACAGGGGGCGGGCACTGAAGCTTTCTTT.

This clonotype was detected only a few times. The chain recombines TRBV6-1 with TRBJ1-1; D is perhaps TRBD1 (6 bases). The germline V gene has CDR1 MNHNS and CDR2 SASEGT. The V and J ends lost 8 bases and 1 base respectively, with 17 bases between them. The CDR3 spans 15 residues. The DNA of the CDR3 is TGTGCCAGCCTCATTCGACAGGCCACGAACACTGAAGCTTTCTTT. Protein sequence: CASLIRQATNTEAFF.

Many counts were recorded for this clonotype. The V and J genes are TRBV7-3 and TRBJ2-1, with D possibly matching TRBD2 (5 bases). Per the germline V gene, CDR1 is SGHTA and CDR2 is FQGTGA. Deletions cut 4 bases from V and 3 bases from J, with 7 bases between. The CDR3 has 13 residues. The chain's CDR3 is CASSSTSYNEQFF. The CDR3 coding sequence is TGTGCCAGCAGCTCCACTAGCTACAATGAGCAGTTCTTC.

Notes on this clonotype: With a much larger clone just one base away, this may be a read error. This sequence joins TRBV7-9 and TRBJ1-2; no definite D call. The V gene's germline CDR1 is SEHNR and CDR2 FQNEAQ (reference sequence). This CDR3 contains 13 residues. The CDR3 DNA is TGTGCCAGCAGCTTAGAACTTAACTATGACTACACCTTC. It translates to CASSLELNYDYTF.

The genes are TRBV19 and TRBJ2-1; 9 nucleotides agree with TRBD2. V trimming: 6 bases; J trimming: 0 bases; junction bases outside the gene matches: 6. The CDR3 consists of 16 residues. Per germline, CDR1 LNHDA and CDR2 SQIVND (reference sequence). The CDR3 DNA reads as TGTGCCAGTAGCAGACTAGCGGTGAGCTCCTACAATGAGCAGTTCTTC. It encodes CASSRLAVSSYNEQFF.

This clonotype showed up many times. V usage is TRBV11-2 and J usage is TRBJ2-1, with D tentatively TRBD1 (5 bases). Germline V lookup: CDR1 SGHAT, CDR2 FQNNGV. The CDR3 has 14 amino acids. Between the trimmed V and J ends, which lost 1 base and 3 bases, there was a span of 7 bases. CDR3 DNA sequence: TGTGCCAGCAGCTTAGGGACATACTACAATGAGCAGTTCTTC. Translation: CASSLGTYYNEQFF.

In its sample, this clonotype was seen many times. The rearrangement joins TRBV7-6 to TRBJ2-7, with TRBD2 matching over 10 bases. CDR3 length equals 19 residues. Germline CDR1 and CDR2: SGHVS and FNYEAQ. V was pared by 5 bases and J by 2 bases, with 18 bases of the junction left unmatched. The CDR3 reads CASSPIAGGLFLRPYEQYF. The CDR3 DNA is TGTGCCAGCAGCCCTATAGCGGGAGGTTTGTTTTTAAGGCCCTACGAGCAGTACTTC.

In the case of this clonotype: Without the conserved terminal phenylalanine or tryptophan, this CDR3 likely stems from a read error. The chain has TRBV25-1 and TRBJ1-1; possible D gene TRBD1, 6 bases. The V and J ends lost 6 bases and 4 bases respectively, with 12 bases between them. Germline CDR1 reads MGHDK; CDR2 reads SYGVNS. The CDR3 length is 13 residues. The CDR3 spells CASRGQISTEAFL. The CDR3 DNA reads as TGTGCCAGCAGGGGACAAATCTCCACTGAAGCTTTCCTT.

This chain links TRBV4-3 with TRBJ2-2; 11 positions match TRBD2. The J segment lost 4 bases and the V segment lost 1 base, leaving 2 bases of the junction unmatched. CDR1 is LGHNA, CDR2 YSLEER, per germline. The CDR3 runs to 16 residues. The CDR3 here is CASSQVAGGGTGELFF. CDR3 nucleotides: TGCGCCAGCAGCCAAGTAGCGGGAGGGGGCACCGGGGAGCTGTTTTTT.

The rearrangement joins TRBV5-1 to TRBJ1-1; D remains unclear. V lost 3 bases and J 3 bases, leaving 15 bases between the germline ends. The CDR3 loop spans 15 amino acids. Germline V gives CDR1 SGHRS, CDR2 YFSETQ. CDR3 bases: TGCGCCAGCAGCTCCAAGAGACGTGCATACACTGAAGCTTTCTTT. Translating gives CASSSKRRAYTEAFF.

This clonotype came up many times. The J gene is TRBJ2-1, the V gene TRBV18, with TRBD2 identical over 12 bases. The CDR3 is 18 amino acids. V lost 1 base, J lost 2 bases, and 6 bases stayed unmatched. The germline CDR1 and CDR2 sequences are KGHSH and LQKENI. CDR3 sequence: CASSPRVTSGRTYNEQFF. The DNA of the CDR3 is TGTGCCAGCTCACCACGGGTAACTAGCGGGAGGACCTACAATGAGCAGTTCTTC.

As for this clonotype: With a much larger clone just one base away, this may be a read error. The rearrangement uses TRBV15 and TRBJ2-5, with TRBD2 as a possible D gene (6 bases). The CDR3 is 16 residues long. CDR1 is LNHNV, CDR2 YYDKDF, per germline (reference sequence). The chain's CDR3 is CTTSRARESQRGIQYF. The CDR3 DNA is TGTACCACCAGCAGAGCCAGGGAATCCCAACGCGGGATACAGTACTTC.

The chain is built from TRBV6-2 or TRBV6-3 and TRBJ2-1; a possible D gene is TRBD1 (6 bases). The germline V and J ends were trimmed by 6 bases and 6 bases, with 21 bases remaining between them. Germline V CDR1 and CDR2: MNHEY, SVGEGT. This CDR3 is 16 amino acids long. This CDR3 is CASRAPGIRGGNEQFF. The DNA for the CDR3 is TGTGCCAGCAGAGCCCCAGGGATCAGGGGTGGCAATGAGCAGTTCTTC.